The clone carrying this TCR beta chain appeared once. Authors' processing steps: For nucleated cells, counts were estimated from reference gene primer amplification. Sequenced by immunoSEQ multiplex PCR; TCRdb stores in-frame clones only, minus some. V and J calls and clone size are given by that table; D and trimming were obtained from the DNA. The table lists 180,000 or so clones, 80% to 90% of them singletons, with approximately 8% in the top ten. This entry is derived from a study of blood T cell repertoires in COVID-19. Study overall: The United States, Italy and Spain supplied acute and convalescent COVID-19 samples.

The CDR3 spans 12 residues. V lost 5 bases, J lost 6 bases, and 9 bases lay in between. Germline V gene lookup returns CDR1 MGHDK and CDR2 SYGVNS. This receptor was obtained from a man aged 60 to 69 with acute or convalescent COVID-19. This chain uses TRBV25-1 with TRBJ2-3; D not certain. Material for sequencing was peripheral blood. CDR3 DNA sequence: TGTGCCAGCAGTACCTCGAGGGATACGCAGTATTTT. This translates into CASSTSRDTQYF.